These 21 T cell receptor beta chains came from one sample sequenced in a study of blood T cell repertoires in COVID-19. Using immunoSEQ multiplex PCR, the repertoire was profiled, and TCRdb retains in-frame clones only, with some absent. The table lists 200,000 to 250,000 clones, 84% of them singletons. The sequenced sample was PBMCs or T cells enriched from blood (not recorded which). The receptors were sampled from a man in his 60s who had recovered from COVID-19.

The chain uses TRBV4-3 and TRBJ2-7; TRBD2 matches 7 bases. The CDR3 runs 15 residues. Germline V gives CDR1 LGHNA, CDR2 YSLEER. V trimming: 0 bases; J trimming: 6 bases; junction bases outside the gene matches: 8. The CDR3 spells CASSQDSTAGREQYF. CDR3 sequence (DNA): TGCGCCAGCAGCCAAGATAGCACAGCGGGACGCGAGCAGTACTTC.

The chain is built from TRBV6-1 and TRBJ1-3, with 7 bases that match TRBD1. The germline gives CDR1 MNHNS, CDR2 SASEGT. V was clipped by 2 bases and J by 5 bases; unmatched bases: 6. The CDR3 runs 15 residues. CDR3 bases: TGTGCCAGCAGTGAAATAGGGGGCCCCCGAAACACCATATATTTT. Amino acids: CASSEIGGPRNTIYF.

The V and J genes are TRBV7-3 and TRBJ2-1; unclear D gene. The CDR3 spans 15 residues. The V end lost 5 bases, the J end lost 0 bases, and 11 bases lay between the germline ends. Germline values: CDR1 SGHTA, CDR2 FQGTGA. CDR3 sequence: CASSAGPGSYNEQFF. Here the CDR3 DNA reads TGTGCCAGCAGCGCCGGTCCTGGCTCCTACAATGAGCAGTTCTTC.

The J gene is TRBJ2-5, the V gene TRBV19; 8 bases are shared with TRBD1. CDR3 size: 13 residues. V lost 3 bases, J lost 6 bases, and 3 bases stayed unmatched. The germline V gene has CDR1 LNHDA and CDR2 SQIVND (reference sequence). The CDR3 nucleotides are TGTGCCAGTAGTATTGGACAGGGACAGACCCAGTACTTC. This codes for CASSIGQGQTQYF.

The chain has TRBV5-1 and TRBJ1-1; 10 positions agree with TRBD1. From germline, CDR1 is SGHRS and CDR2 YFSETQ. The CDR3 sequence is 14 residues long. The trim removed 7 bases at V and 0 bases at J, leaving 3 bases unmatched. This chain's CDR3 is CASGDRGMNTEAFF. CDR3 DNA: TGCGCCAGCGGGGACAGGGGAATGAACACTGAAGCTTTCTTT.

The sample holds one count of this clone. The V call is TRBV6-2 or TRBV6-3, the J call TRBJ2-5, with 11 bases lining up with TRBD2. CDR1 is MNHEY and CDR2 is SVGEGT in the germline V gene. Unmatched junction bases numbered 11, after V lost 0 bases and J lost 2 bases. This CDR3 comprises 19 residues. The CDR3 loop reads CASSYSGRGLAGIQETQYF. CDR3 sequence (DNA): TGTGCCAGCAGTTACTCGGGACGAGGACTAGCGGGTATTCAAGAGACCCAGTACTTC.

The genes are TRBV12-3 or TRBV12-4 and TRBJ2-3, with D possibly matching TRBD2 (7 bases). This CDR3 is 13 amino acids long. V was pared by 4 bases and J by 10 bases, with 15 bases between. As DNA, the CDR3 is TGTGCCAGCAGTTCCGTGGAAGGGGGGGCGCAGTATTTT. Its translation: CASSSVEGGAQYF.

The chain couples TRBV15 to TRBJ1-3; D possibly corresponds to TRBD1 (6 bases). Trimming took 2 bases from V and 0 from J, leaving 14 bases between them. CDR1 LNHNV and CDR2 YYDKDF come from the germline V gene (reference sequence). The CDR3 length is 17 residues. For the CDR3, the DNA is TGTGCCACCAGCAGACCATGGACAGACCACTCTGGAAACACCATATATTTT. This gives the protein CATSRPWTDHSGNTIYF.

This clone was detected only once. The J gene is TRBJ1-1, the V gene TRBV6-2 or TRBV6-3; 7 nucleotides align to TRBD1. The CDR3 is made up of 15 amino acids. Trimming removed 5 bases from V and 5 bases from J; junction bases left unmatched: 11. The V gene's germline CDR1 is MNHEY and CDR2 SVGEGT. CDR3 region: CASSQIAGGKTEAFF. In nucleotides, the CDR3 is TGTGCCAGCAGTCAAATCGCAGGGGGGAAAACTGAAGCTTTCTTT.

The chain couples TRBV7-9 to TRBJ2-3, with TRBD1 matching over 10 bases. Germline V gene data show CDR1 as SEHNR and CDR2 as FQNEAQ (reference sequence). The length of the CDR3 is 16 residues. V was clipped by 4 bases and J by 2 bases; unmatched bases: 6. Here the CDR3 DNA reads TGTGCCAGCAGCTCGGGACAGGGGAGCATCACAGATACGCAGTATTTT. This gives the protein CASSSGQGSITDTQYF.

The chain is built from TRBV2 and TRBJ2-5, with D perhaps matching TRBD2 (6 bases). CDR3 length: 14 amino acids. The V end was cut by 5 bases, the J end by 0 bases, with 10 bases between. In germline, CDR1 is SNHLY, CDR2 FYNNEI. The CDR3 DNA is TGTGCCAGCAGTCTCAGGAGGGACCAAGAGACCCAGTACTTC. This translates into CASSLRRDQETQYF. The whole variable domain, remainder taken from reference TRBV2 and TRBJ2-5, is EPEVTQTPSHQVTQMGQEVILRCVPISNHLYFYWYRQILGQKVEFLVSFYNNEISEKSEIFDDQFSVERPDGSNFTLKIRSTKLEDSAMYFCASSLRRDQETQYFGPGTRLLVL.

The gene calls are TRBV10-1 and TRBJ2-3; 8 nucleotides align to TRBD2. V gave up 3 bases and J gave up 5 bases; unmatched junction bases: 4. The CDR3 is 14 amino acids. Germline V gene lookup returns CDR1 WNHNN and CDR2 SYGVQD (reference sequence). In DNA, the CDR3 is TGCGCCAGCAGTGATAGCGGGGCGGTAGATACGCAGTATTTT. It specifies CASSDSGAVDTQYF.

The V and J genes are TRBV11-1 and TRBJ1-2; D call uncertain. The V gene's germline CDR1 is SGHAT and CDR2 FQDESV (reference sequence). V was clipped by 5 bases and J by 0 bases, with 7 bases between them. The CDR3 contains 13 residues. Here the CDR3 reads CASSPISNYGYTF. The CDR3 DNA reads TGTGCCAGCAGCCCTATTTCTAACTATGGCTACACCTTC.

The CDR3 bases are TGCGCCAGCAGCCAAGATACAGGGGTCGGAAACACCATATATTTT. It codes for CASSQDTGVGNTIYF. The chain links TRBV4-3 to TRBJ1-3; TRBD1 matches at 7 bases. V shed 0 bases and J 4 bases; nucleotides not matched to a gene: 3. This CDR3 is 15 amino acids long. Looked up from germline, CDR1 is LGHNA and CDR2 is YSLEER.

The chain joins TRBV4-1 to TRBJ2-7; no clear D. This CDR3 is built from 16 residues. From germline, CDR1 is MGHRA and CDR2 YSYEKL. With 0 bases removed from V and 0 bases from J, the gap between germline ends came to 12 bases. The CDR3 reads CASSQDPGAASYEQYF. CDR3 in DNA: TGCGCCAGCAGCCAAGATCCCGGAGCTGCCTCCTACGAGCAGTACTTC.

This sequence joins TRBV11-3 and TRBJ2-1; the D gene is possibly TRBD1 (5 bases). There are 16 residues in the CDR3. V dropped 5 bases and J dropped 5 bases, with 19 bases sitting between them. Germline CDR1 is SGHNT and CDR2 is YENEEA. CDR3 in DNA: TGTGCCAGCAGCCCCTGGGTTCAGGGTCCCCACAATGAGCAGTTCTTC. Translated: CASSPWVQGPHNEQFF.

The chain combines TRBV2 with TRBJ2-3, with 10 nucleotides matching TRBD2. V shed 0 bases and J 0 bases; nucleotides not matched to a gene: 9. The CDR3 extends over 19 amino acids. Germline assignment: CDR1 SNHLY and CDR2 FYNNEI. The CDR3, as DNA: TGTGCCAGCAGTGAAGCCCTGGACACTAGCGGGGCTAGCACAGATACGCAGTATTTT. It is translated as CASSEALDTSGASTDTQYF.

This clone was counted once. V and J are TRBV7-8 and TRBJ1-2, with a weak D call TRBD1 (6 bases). This CDR3 region has 14 residues. Germline loops: CDR1 SGHVS, CDR2 FQNEAQ. Trimming stripped 2 bases from V and 2 bases from J, with 9 bases between. Here the CDR3 DNA reads TGTGCCAGCAGCTTATACACAGGGAACTATGGCTACACCTTC. It specifies CASSLYTGNYGYTF.

The rearrangement joins TRBV4-3 to TRBJ1-2; 10 nucleotides align to TRBD1. The germline CDR1 and CDR2 sequences are LGHNA and YSLEER. The CDR3 runs to 15 residues. V trimming: 3 bases; J trimming: 6 bases; junction bases outside the gene matches: 7. CDR3 residues: CASSQGGTGVNGYTF. The CDR3 DNA reads as TGCGCCAGCAGCCAGGGAGGGACAGGGGTGAATGGCTACACCTTC.

CDR3 DNA sequence: TGCGCCAGCAGCTTGGATAGCACAGGGTTGGATGGCTACACCTTC. Amino acid sequence: CASSLDSTGLDGYTF. The chain uses TRBV5-1 and TRBJ1-2; possibly TRBD1 for D (6 bases). Per the germline V gene, CDR1 is SGHRS and CDR2 is YFSETQ. Trimming cost V 0 bases and J 6 bases, with 15 bases left between them. The CDR3 has 15 residues.

This chain joins TRBV7-3 and TRBJ2-4; D unresolved. Per germline, CDR1 SGHTA and CDR2 FQGTGA. This CDR3 contains 14 residues. The ends were cut back, 4 bases at V and 1 base at J, with 8 bases in the middle. CDR3 sequence (DNA): TGTGCCAGCAGCTCGCCTGAGGCCAAAAACATTCAGTACTTC. It translates to CASSSPEAKNIQYF.